The 25 T cell receptor beta chains listed next were all sequenced from one sample in a study of cytomegalovirus exposure and HLA in healthy donors. The PCR ran on 60 Vbeta and 13 Jbeta primers. Method: immunoSEQ multiplex PCR; TCRdb's copy keeps in-frame clones and lacks some. With fewer than 100,000 clones in the sample, the ten largest clones hold approximately 4.2%. Sequenced sample: PBMCs. Source of these receptors: a man aged 18 to 29 in good health and CMV-seropositive.

The chain carries TRBV2 and TRBJ1-5; 10 nucleotides align to TRBD1. The CDR3 length is 15 residues. Germline values: CDR1 SNHLY, CDR2 FYNNEI. Losses at the gene ends were 4 bases for V and 2 bases for J; bases not matched to a gene: 2. CDR3 nucleotides: TGTGCCAGCAGTGGACAGGGGGCGGGCAATCAGCCCCAGCATTTT. Translating it yields CASSGQGAGNQPQHF.

The CDR3 region is CASWGDPEATEAFF. The CDR3 bases are TGTGCCAGCTGGGGAGACCCGGAAGCCACTGAAGCTTTCTTT. The V and J genes are TRBV6-4 and TRBJ1-1; D gene ambiguous. Germline assignment: CDR1 MRHNA and CDR2 SNTAGT. The V end was cut by 8 bases, the J end by 4 bases, with 17 bases between. This CDR3 spans 14 amino acids.

V gene TRBV2 combines with J gene TRBJ2-3; 11 bases map to TRBD2. The CDR3 runs 17 residues. Germline CDR1 SNHLY, CDR2 FYNNEI. The V gene end was trimmed by 6 bases and the J gene end by 0 bases; junction bases not matched to a gene: 8. The CDR3 DNA reads as TGTGCCAGCAGACCGGGACTAGCGGCCTCTAGCACAGATACGCAGTATTTT. Protein sequence: CASRPGLAASSTDTQYF. Filled out from reference TRBV2 and TRBJ2-3, the complete variable domain reads EPEVTQTPSHQVTQMGQEVILRCVPISNHLYFYWYRQILGQKVEFLVSFYNNEISEKSEIFDDQFSVERPDGSNFTLKIRSTKLEDSAMYFCASRPGLAASSTDTQYFGPGTRLTVL.

The chain's CDR3 is CASSQTKSSSPQETQYF. CDR3 in DNA: TGCGCCAGCAGCCAAACTAAATCATCCTCCCCACAAGAGACCCAGTACTTC. This sequence joins TRBV5-1 and TRBJ2-5; D gene unclear. The CDR3 covers 17 residues. From germline, CDR1 is SGHRS and CDR2 YFSETQ. V dropped 4 bases and J dropped 2 bases, with 21 bases sitting between them.

This chain uses TRBV7-8 with TRBJ2-7, with a possible D match to TRBD1 (6 bases). Germline CDR1 is SGHVS and CDR2 is FQNEAQ. The CDR3 spans 13 residues. Deletions cut 5 bases from V and 6 bases from J, with 14 bases between. DNA of the CDR3: TGTGCCAGCAGCCAATACAGGGTCGGCGAGCAGTACTTC. It translates to CASSQYRVGEQYF.

About this clone itself: A junction end diverges from the germline sequence, so it may reflect a read error. Other DNA sequences from this sample encode an identical CDR3 as well. The rearrangement joins TRBV6-1 to TRBJ1-5; D is unclear. This CDR3 region has 13 residues. Looked up from germline, CDR1 is MNHNS and CDR2 is SASEGT. The CDR3 loop is CASSDRRGQPQHF. CDR3 DNA: TGTGCCAGCAGTGACAGGCGAGGGCAGCCCCAGCATTTC.

The chain joins TRBV30 to TRBJ2-1, with 8 nucleotides matching TRBD2. The J segment lost 4 bases and the V segment lost 0 bases, leaving 17 bases of the junction unmatched. Germline V CDR1 and CDR2: GTSNPN, SVGIG (reference sequence). The CDR3 is 19 residues long. The DNA for the CDR3 is TGTGCCTGGAGTGTACAATCCCAGCGGGAGTGTGGTATTTACAATGAGCAGTTCTTC. Translating gives CAWSVQSQRECGIYNEQFF. Filled out from reference TRBV30 and TRBJ2-1, the complete variable domain reads SQTIHQWPATLVQPVGSPLSLECTVEGTSNPNLYWYRQAAGRGLQLLFYSVGIGQISSEVPQNLSASRPQDRQFILSSKKLLLSDSGFYLCAWSVQSQRECGIYNEQFFGPGTRLTVL.

The CDR3 region has the DNA TGCAGCGTTGAAGACCCGACAGGGGTAATTGAAGCTTTCTTT. Amino acids: CSVEDPTGVIEAFF. The chain joins TRBV29-1 to TRBJ1-1, with 8 bases lining up with TRBD1. Per germline, CDR1 SQVTM and CDR2 ANQGSEA. The CDR3 runs 14 residues. The J segment lost 7 bases and the V segment lost 0 bases, leaving 7 bases of the junction unmatched.

The chain carries TRBV12-5 and TRBJ1-1; 8 nucleotides align to TRBD1. J lost 0 bases, V lost 5 bases, and 8 bases had no gene match. Looked up from germline, CDR1 is LGHNT and CDR2 is FRNRAP. The CDR3 is 16 residues long. Here the CDR3 reads CASGPDRGGMNTEAFF. The CDR3, as DNA: TGTGCTAGTGGTCCCGACAGGGGAGGTATGAACACTGAAGCTTTCTTT.

The chain employs TRBV6-1 and TRBJ1-2; 7 bases map to TRBD1. The CDR3 sequence is 13 residues long. The trim removed 9 bases at V and 3 bases at J, leaving 7 bases unmatched. CDR1 is MNHNS and CDR2 is SASEGT in the germline V gene. CDR3 sequence reads: CARSTGRDYGYTF. As DNA, the CDR3 is TGTGCCAGATCGACAGGGCGGGACTATGGCTACACCTTC.

The chain carries TRBV19 and TRBJ1-5; possible D gene TRBD1, 5 bases. The germline V and J ends were trimmed by 5 bases and 3 bases, with 14 bases remaining between them. From germline, CDR1 is LNHDA and CDR2 SQIVND (reference sequence). There are 15 residues in the CDR3. The CDR3: CASSVLGATNQPQHF. CDR3 coding DNA: TGTGCCAGTAGTGTGTTAGGGGCCACCAATCAGCCCCAGCATTTT.

The chain carries TRBV6-1 and TRBJ2-7; 8 bases are shared with TRBD1. CDR1 and CDR2 (germline): MNHNS, SASEGT. The CDR3 sequence is 16 residues long. V was pared by 2 bases and J by 2 bases, with 8 bases of the junction left unmatched. In DNA form, the CDR3 reads TGTGCCAGCAGTGAATTAACCGGGACAGGAGCCTACGAGCAGTACTTC. This encodes CASSELTGTGAYEQYF.

The chain links TRBV2 to TRBJ2-2; D is unresolved. Germline V lookup: CDR1 SNHLY, CDR2 FYNNEI. The V end lost 7 bases, the J end lost 1 base, and 4 bases lay between the germline ends. The CDR3 covers 12 residues. In DNA form, the CDR3 reads TGTGCCAGCATGCGGAACACCGGGGAGCTGTTTTTT. Translated, it gives CASMRNTGELFF. Full variable domain (missing parts from reference TRBV2 and TRBJ2-2): EPEVTQTPSHQVTQMGQEVILRCVPISNHLYFYWYRQILGQKVEFLVSFYNNEISEKSEIFDDQFSVERPDGSNFTLKIRSTKLEDSAMYFCASMRNTGELFFGEGSRLTVL.

The CDR3 loop reads CSVDGVLNTEAFF. CDR3 in DNA: TGCAGCGTTGACGGGGTGCTGAACACTGAAGCTTTCTTT. The rearrangement uses TRBV29-1 and TRBJ1-1; D is unclear. The CDR3 consists of 13 residues. The V gene's germline CDR1 is SQVTM and CDR2 ANQGSEA. Trimming left V 3 bases short and J 0 bases short, with 8 bases between.

The chain couples TRBV27 to TRBJ2-7; a possible D gene is TRBD1 (6 bases). This CDR3 comprises 16 residues. Germline CDR1 and CDR2: MNHEY and SMNVEV (reference sequence). V was pared by 2 bases and J by 4 bases, with 18 bases between. The CDR3 spells CASSLGSHEGTYEQYF. Here the CDR3 DNA reads TGTGCCAGCAGTTTAGGTTCACATGAGGGGACATACGAGCAGTACTTC.

The chain has TRBV5-1 and TRBJ1-6; D not certain. Germline loops: CDR1 SGHRS, CDR2 YFSETQ. V was pared by 3 bases and J by 7 bases, with 8 bases between. The CDR3 contains 13 residues. Here the CDR3 reads CASSSGSNSPLHF. In nucleotides, the CDR3 is TGCGCCAGCAGCTCGGGTTCGAATTCACCCCTCCACTTT.

The chain employs TRBV5-1 and TRBJ2-1; 7 bases fit TRBD2. CDR1 is SGHRS and CDR2 is YFSETQ in the germline V gene. V lost 2 bases, J lost 5 bases, and 4 bases stayed unmatched. CDR3 length equals 14 residues. As DNA, the CDR3 is TGCGCCAGCAGCTTAAGCCTAGCGGACAATGAGCAGTTCTTC. As protein: CASSLSLADNEQFF.

The chain carries TRBV18 and TRBJ2-5; D is unresolved. V was trimmed by 3 bases and J by 13 bases, leaving 15 bases between them. This CDR3 is built from 12 residues. Germline CDR1 reads KGHSH; CDR2 reads LQKENI. This chain's CDR3 is CASSPGILDPYF. The DNA of the CDR3 is TGTGCCAGCTCACCGGGCATCCTCGATCCGTACTTC.

The chain uses TRBV5-1 and TRBJ1-2; D not resolved. CDR1 and CDR2 from the germline V gene are SGHRS and YFSETQ. Between the trimmed V and J ends, which lost 0 bases and 7 bases, there was a span of 16 bases. The CDR3 extends over 15 amino acids. CDR3 protein: CASSLAGPAGSGYTF. CDR3 nucleotides: TGCGCCAGCAGCTTGGCGGGCCCGGCGGGCTCTGGCTACACCTTC.

The V call is TRBV19, the J call TRBJ2-7; no clear D gene. Looked up from germline, CDR1 is LNHDA and CDR2 is SQIVND (reference sequence). V lost 5 bases and J 3 bases, leaving 8 bases between the germline ends. This CDR3 is 12 amino acids long. Here the CDR3 DNA reads TGTGCCAGTAGTCCCGGGTTCTACGAGCAGTACTTC. Translation: CASSPGFYEQYF.

The chain couples TRBV6-1 to TRBJ1-2; 8 bases are a match to TRBD1. The CDR3 spans 16 residues. Germline V gene data show CDR1 as MNHNS and CDR2 as SASEGT. Losses at the gene ends were 1 base for V and 3 bases for J; bases not matched to a gene: 7. The CDR3 reads CASSEDVNRGDYGYTF. The CDR3 DNA follows: TGTGCCAGCAGTGAAGATGTGAACAGGGGGGACTATGGCTACACCTTC.

V usage is TRBV7-2 and J usage is TRBJ2-5; 8 positions match TRBD1. The CDR3 contains 16 residues. In germline, CDR1 is SGHTA, CDR2 FQGNSA. V shed 3 bases and J 3 bases; nucleotides not matched to a gene: 9. This CDR3 reads CASSFPTGTGKETQYF. DNA of the CDR3: TGTGCCAGCAGCTTCCCCACCGGGACAGGCAAAGAGACCCAGTACTTC.

Of note for this clone: Other nucleotide sequences in the sample specify the same CDR3. The rearrangement joins TRBV19 to TRBJ1-6, with 7 bases lining up with TRBD1. V lost 6 bases, J lost 13 bases, and 9 bases stayed unmatched. Per the germline V gene, CDR1 is LNHDA and CDR2 is SQIVND (reference sequence). The CDR3 sequence is 13 residues long. CDR3 in DNA: TGTGCCAGTAGGGACAGGCAGAGTTCCCCCCTCCACTTT. It is translated as CASRDRQSSPLHF.

This rearrangement joins TRBV5-6 to TRBJ2-7; D possibly corresponds to TRBD2 (5 bases). This CDR3 spans 15 amino acids. Looked up from germline, CDR1 is SGHDT and CDR2 is YYEEEE. Trimming took 4 bases from V and 0 from J, leaving 14 bases between them. The CDR3 reads CASSIGLASSYEQYF. For the CDR3, the DNA is TGTGCCAGCAGCATAGGACTTGCAAGCTCCTACGAGCAGTACTTC.

The chain recombines TRBV15 with TRBJ1-1, with D maybe TRBD1 (6 bases). The germline V and J ends were trimmed by 6 bases and 5 bases, with 10 bases remaining between them. The CDR3 runs to 12 residues. The germline gives CDR1 LNHNV, CDR2 YYDKDF (reference sequence). This CDR3 is CATRQGGTEAFF. The CDR3 DNA follows: TGTGCCACCAGACAGGGCGGGACTGAAGCTTTCTTT.